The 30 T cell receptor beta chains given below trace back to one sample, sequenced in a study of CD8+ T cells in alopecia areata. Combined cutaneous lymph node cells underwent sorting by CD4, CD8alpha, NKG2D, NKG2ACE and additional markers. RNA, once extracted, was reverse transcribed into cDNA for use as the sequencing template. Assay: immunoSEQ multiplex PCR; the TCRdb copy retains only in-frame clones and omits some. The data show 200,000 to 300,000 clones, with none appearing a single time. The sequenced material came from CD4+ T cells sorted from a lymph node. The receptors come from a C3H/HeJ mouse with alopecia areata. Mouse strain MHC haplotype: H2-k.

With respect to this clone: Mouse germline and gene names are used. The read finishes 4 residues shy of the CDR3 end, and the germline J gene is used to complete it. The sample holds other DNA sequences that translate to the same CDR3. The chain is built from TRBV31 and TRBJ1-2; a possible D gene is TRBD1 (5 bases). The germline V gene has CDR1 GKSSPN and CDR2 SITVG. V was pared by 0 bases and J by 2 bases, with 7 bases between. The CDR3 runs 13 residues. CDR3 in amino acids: CAWSLPGNSDYTF. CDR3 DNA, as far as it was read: TGTGCCTGGAGTCTACCAGGGAACTCC.

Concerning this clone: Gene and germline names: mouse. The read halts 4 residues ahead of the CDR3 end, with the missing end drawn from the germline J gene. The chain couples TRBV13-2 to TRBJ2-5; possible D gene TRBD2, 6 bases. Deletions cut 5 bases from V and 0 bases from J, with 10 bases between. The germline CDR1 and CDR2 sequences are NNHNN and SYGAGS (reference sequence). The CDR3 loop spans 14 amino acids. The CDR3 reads CASGLGINQDTQYF. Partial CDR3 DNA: TGTGCCAGCGGGCTGGGGATTAACCAAGAC.

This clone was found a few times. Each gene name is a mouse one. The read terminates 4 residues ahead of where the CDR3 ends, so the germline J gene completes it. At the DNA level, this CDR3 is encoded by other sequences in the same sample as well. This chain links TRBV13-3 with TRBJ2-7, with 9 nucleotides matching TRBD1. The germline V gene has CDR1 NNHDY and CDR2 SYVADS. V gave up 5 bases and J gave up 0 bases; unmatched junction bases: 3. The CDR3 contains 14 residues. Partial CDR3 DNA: TGTGCCAGCAGGGGGACAGGGAGCTCCTAT. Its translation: CASRGTGSSY. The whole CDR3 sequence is CASRGTGSSYEQYF.

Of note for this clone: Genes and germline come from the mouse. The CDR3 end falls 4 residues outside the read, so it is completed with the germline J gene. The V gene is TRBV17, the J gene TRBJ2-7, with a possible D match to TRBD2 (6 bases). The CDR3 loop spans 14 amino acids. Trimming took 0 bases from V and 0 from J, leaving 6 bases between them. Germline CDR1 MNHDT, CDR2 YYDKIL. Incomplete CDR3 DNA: TGTGCTAGCAGTAGAGATGGGGGCTCCTAT. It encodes CASSRDGGSY. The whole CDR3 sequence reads CASSRDGGSYEQYF.

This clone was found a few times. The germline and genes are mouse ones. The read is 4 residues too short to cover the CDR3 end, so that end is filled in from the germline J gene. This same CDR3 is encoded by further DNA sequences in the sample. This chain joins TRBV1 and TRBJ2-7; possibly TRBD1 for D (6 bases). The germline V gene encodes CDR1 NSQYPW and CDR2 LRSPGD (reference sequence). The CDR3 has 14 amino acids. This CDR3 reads CTCSADGGQYEQYF. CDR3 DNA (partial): TGCACCTGCAGTGCAGATGGCGGACAGTAT.

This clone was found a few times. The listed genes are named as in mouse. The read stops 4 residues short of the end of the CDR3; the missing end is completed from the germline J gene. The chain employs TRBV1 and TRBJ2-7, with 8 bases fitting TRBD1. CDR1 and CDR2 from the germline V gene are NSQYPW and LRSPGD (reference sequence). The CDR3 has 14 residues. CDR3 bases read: TGCACCTGCAGTGCAGAGGACAGGGCTGAT. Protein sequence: CTCSAEDRAD. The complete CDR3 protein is CTCSAEDRADEQYF.

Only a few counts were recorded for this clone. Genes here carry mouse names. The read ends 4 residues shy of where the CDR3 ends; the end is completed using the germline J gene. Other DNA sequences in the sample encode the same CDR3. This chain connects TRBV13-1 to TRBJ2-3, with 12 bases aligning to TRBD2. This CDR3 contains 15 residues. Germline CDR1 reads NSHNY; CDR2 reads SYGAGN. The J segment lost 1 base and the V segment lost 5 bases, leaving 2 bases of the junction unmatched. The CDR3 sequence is CASRRDWGGAETLYF. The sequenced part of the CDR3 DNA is TGTGCCAGCAGGAGGGACTGGGGGGGTGCAGAA.

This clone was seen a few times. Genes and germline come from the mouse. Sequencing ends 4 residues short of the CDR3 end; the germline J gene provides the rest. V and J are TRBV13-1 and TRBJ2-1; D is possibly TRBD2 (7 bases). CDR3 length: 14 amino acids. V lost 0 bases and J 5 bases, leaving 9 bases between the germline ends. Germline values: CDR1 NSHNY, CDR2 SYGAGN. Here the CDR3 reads CASSDGGAHAEQFF. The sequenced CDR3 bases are TGTGCCAGCAGTGATGGGGGGGCCCATGCT.

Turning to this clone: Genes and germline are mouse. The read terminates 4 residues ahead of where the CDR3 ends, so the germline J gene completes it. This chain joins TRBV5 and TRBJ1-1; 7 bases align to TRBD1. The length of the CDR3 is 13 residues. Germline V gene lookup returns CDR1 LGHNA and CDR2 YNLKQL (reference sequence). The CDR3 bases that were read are TGTGCCAGCAGCCAAGATTGGGACAGA. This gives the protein CASSQDWDR. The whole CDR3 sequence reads CASSQDWDREVFF.

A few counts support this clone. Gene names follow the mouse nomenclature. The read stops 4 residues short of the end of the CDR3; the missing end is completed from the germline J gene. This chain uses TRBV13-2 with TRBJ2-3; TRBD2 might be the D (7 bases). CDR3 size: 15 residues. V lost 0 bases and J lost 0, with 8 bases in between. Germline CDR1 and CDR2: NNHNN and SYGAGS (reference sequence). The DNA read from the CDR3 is TGTGCCAGCGGTGATGAGGGGGGCAGTGCAGAA. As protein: CASGDEGGSAE. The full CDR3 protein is CASGDEGGSAETLYF.

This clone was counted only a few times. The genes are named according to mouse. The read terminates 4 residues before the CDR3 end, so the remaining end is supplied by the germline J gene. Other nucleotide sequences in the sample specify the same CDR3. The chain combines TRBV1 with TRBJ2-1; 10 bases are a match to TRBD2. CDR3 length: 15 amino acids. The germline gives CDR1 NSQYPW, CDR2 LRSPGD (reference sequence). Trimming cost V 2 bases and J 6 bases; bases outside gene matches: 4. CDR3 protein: CTCSASLGGLAEQFF. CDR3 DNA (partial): TGCACCTGCAGTGCATCTCTGGGGGGGCTTGCT.

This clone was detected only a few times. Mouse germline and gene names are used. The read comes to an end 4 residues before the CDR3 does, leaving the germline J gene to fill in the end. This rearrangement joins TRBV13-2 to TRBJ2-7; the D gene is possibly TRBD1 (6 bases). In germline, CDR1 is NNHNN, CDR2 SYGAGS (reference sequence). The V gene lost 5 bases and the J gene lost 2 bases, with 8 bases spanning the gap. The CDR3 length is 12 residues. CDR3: CASGNRAYEQYF. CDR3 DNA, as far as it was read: TGTGCCAGCGGAAACAGGGCCTAT.

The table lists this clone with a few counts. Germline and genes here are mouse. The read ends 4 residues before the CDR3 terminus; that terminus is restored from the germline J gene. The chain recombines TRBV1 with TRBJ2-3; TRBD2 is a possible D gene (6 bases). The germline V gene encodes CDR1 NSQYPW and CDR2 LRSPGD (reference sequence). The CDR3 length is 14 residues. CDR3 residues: CTCSADWGGETLYF. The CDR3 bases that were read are TGCACCTGCAGTGCAGACTGGGGCGGAGAA.

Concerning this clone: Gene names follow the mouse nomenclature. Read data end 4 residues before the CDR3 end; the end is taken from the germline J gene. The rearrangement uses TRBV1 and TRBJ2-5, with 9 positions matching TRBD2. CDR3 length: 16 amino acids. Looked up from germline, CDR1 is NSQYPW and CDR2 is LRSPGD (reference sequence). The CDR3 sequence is CTCSADLPGGDDTQYF. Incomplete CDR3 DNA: TGCACCTGCAGTGCAGATCTGCCTGGGGGGGATGAC.

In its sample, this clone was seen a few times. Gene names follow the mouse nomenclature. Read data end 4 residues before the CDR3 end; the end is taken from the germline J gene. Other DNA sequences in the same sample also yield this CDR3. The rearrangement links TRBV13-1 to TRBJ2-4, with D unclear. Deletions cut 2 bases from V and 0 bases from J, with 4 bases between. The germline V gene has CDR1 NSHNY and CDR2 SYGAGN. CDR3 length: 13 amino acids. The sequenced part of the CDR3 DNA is TGTGCCAGCAGTGACCCAAGTCAAAAC. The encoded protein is CASSDPSQN. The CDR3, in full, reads CASSDPSQNTLYF.

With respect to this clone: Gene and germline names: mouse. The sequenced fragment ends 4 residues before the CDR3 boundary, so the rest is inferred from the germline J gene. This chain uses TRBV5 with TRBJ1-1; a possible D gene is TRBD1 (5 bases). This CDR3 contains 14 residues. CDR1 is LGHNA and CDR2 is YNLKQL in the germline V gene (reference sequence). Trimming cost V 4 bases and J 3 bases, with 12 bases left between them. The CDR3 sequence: CASSPWGGDTEVFF. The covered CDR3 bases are TGTGCCAGCAGCCCCTGGGGGGGAGACACA.

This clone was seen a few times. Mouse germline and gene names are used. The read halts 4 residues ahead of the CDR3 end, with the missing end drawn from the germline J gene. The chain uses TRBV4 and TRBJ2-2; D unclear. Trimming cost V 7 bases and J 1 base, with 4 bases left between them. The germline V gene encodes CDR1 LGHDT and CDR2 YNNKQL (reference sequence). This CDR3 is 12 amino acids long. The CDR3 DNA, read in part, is TGTGCCAGCACCAGAAACACCGGG. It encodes CASTRNTG. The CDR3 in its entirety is CASTRNTGQLYF.

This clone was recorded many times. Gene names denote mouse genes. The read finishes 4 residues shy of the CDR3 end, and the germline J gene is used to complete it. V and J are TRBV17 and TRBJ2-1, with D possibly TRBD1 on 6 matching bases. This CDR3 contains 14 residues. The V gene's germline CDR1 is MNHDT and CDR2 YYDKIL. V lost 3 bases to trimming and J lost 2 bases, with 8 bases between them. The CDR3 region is CASSRWTDYAEQFF. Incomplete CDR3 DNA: TGTGCTAGCAGTAGGTGGACAGACTATGCT. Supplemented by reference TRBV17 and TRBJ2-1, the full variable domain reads DTTVKQNPRYKLARVGKPVNLICSQTMNHDTMYWYQKKPNQAPKLLLFYYDKILNREADTFEKFQSSRPNNSFCSLYIGSAGLEYSAMYLCASSRWTDYAEQFFGPGTRLTVL.

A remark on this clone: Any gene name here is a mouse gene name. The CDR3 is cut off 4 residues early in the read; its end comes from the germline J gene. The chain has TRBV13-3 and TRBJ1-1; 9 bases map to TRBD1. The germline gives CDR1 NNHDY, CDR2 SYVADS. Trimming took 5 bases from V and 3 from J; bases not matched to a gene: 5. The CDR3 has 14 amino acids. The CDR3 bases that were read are TGTGCCAGCAGATACACAGGGGGCGACACA. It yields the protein CASRYTGGDT. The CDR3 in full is CASRYTGGDTEVFF.

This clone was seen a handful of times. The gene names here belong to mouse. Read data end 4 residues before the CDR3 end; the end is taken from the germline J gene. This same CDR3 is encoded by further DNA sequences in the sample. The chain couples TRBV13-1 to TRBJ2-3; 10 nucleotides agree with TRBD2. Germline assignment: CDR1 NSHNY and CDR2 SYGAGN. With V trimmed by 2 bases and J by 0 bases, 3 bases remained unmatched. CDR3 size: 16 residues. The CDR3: CASSDWGGASAETLYF. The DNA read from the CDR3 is TGTGCCAGCAGTGACTGGGGGGGCGCGAGTGCAGAA.

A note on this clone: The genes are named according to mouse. Here the CDR3 reads CASKPGGLNSDYTF. The covered CDR3 bases are TGTGCTAGCAAACCGGGGGGCCTAAACTCC. This sequence joins TRBV29 and TRBJ1-2; the D gene is possibly TRBD1 (6 bases). The CDR3 end is not reached by the read, which stops 4 residues before it; the germline J gene fills it in. This CDR3 has 14 amino acids. Trimming cost V 7 bases and J 1 base, with 13 bases left between them. The germline V gene encodes CDR1 MSHET and CDR2 SYDVDS.

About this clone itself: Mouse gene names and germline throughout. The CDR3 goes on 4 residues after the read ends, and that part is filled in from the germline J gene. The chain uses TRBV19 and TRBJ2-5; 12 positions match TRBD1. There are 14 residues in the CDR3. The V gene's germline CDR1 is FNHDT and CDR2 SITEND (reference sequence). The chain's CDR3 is CASRPGQGADTQYF. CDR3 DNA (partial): TGTGCCAGCAGGCCGGGACAGGGGGCCGAC. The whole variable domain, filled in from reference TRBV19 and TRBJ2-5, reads GGIITQTPKFLIGQEGQKLTLKCQQNFNHDTMYWYRQDSGKGLRLIYYSITENDLQKGDLSEGYDASREKKSSFSLTVTSAQKNEMAVFLCASRPGQGADTQYFGPGTRLLVL.

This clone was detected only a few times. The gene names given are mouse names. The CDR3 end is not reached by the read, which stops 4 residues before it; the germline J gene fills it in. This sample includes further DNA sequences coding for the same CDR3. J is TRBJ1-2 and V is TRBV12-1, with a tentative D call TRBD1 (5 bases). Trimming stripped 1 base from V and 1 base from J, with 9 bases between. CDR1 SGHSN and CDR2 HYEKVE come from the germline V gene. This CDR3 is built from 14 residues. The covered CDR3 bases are TGTGCCAGCTCTCTTCTTGACAGAAACTCC. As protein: CASSLLDRNS. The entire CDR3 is CASSLLDRNSDYTF.

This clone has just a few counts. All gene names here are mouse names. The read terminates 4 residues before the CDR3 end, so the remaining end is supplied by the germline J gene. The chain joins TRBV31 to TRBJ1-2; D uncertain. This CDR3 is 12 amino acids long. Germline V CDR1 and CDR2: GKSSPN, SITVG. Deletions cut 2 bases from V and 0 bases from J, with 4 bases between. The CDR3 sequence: CAWSIANSDYTF. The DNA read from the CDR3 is TGTGCCTGGAGTATTGCAAACTCC. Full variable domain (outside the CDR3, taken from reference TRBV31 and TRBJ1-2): AQTIHQWPVAEIKAVGSPLSLGCTIKGKSSPNLYWYWQATGGTLQQLFYSITVGQVESVVQLNLSASRPKDDQFILSTEKLLLSHSGFYLCAWSIANSDYTFGSGTRLLVI.

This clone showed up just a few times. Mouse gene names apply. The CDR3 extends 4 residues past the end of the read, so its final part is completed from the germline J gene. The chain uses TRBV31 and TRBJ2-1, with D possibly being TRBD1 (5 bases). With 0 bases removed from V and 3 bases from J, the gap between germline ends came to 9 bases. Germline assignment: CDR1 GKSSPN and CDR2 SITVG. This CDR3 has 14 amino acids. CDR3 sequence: CAWSLQRGYAEQFF. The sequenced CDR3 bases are TGTGCCTGGAGTCTGCAGAGGGGCTATGCT.

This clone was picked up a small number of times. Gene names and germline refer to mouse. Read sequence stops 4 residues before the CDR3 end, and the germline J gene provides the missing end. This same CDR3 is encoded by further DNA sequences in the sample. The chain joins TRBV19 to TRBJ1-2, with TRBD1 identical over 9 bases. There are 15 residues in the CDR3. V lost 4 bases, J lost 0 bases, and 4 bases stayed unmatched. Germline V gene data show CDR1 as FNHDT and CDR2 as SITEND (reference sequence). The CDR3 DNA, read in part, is TGTGCCAGCAGTCCCCGGACAGGGGCAAACTCC. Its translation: CASSPRTGANS. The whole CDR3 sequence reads CASSPRTGANSDYTF.

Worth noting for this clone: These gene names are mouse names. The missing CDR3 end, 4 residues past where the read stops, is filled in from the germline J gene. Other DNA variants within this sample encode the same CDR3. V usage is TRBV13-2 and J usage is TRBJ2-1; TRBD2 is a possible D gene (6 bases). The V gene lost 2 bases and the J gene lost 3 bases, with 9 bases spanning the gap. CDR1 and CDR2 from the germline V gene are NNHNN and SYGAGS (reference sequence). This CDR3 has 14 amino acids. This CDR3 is CASGELGPYAEQFF. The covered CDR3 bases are TGTGCCAGCGGTGAACTGGGCCCCTATGCT.

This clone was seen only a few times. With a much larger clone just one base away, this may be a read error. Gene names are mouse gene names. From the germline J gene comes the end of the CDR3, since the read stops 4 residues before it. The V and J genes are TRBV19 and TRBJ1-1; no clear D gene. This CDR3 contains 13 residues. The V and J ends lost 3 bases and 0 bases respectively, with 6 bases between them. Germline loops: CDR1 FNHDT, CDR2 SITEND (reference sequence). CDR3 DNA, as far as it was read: TGTGCCAGCAGTAACGCAGCAAACACA. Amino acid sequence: CASSNAANT. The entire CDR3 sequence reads CASSNAANTEVFF.

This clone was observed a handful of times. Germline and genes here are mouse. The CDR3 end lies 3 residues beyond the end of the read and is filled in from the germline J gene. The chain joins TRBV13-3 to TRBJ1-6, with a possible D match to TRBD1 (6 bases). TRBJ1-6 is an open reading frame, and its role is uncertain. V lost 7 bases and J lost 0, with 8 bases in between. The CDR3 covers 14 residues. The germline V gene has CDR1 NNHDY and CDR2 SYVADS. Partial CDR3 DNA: TGTGCCAGCGGCAGGGGTTCCTATAATTCGCCC. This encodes CASGRGSYNSP. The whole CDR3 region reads CASGRGSYNSPLYF.

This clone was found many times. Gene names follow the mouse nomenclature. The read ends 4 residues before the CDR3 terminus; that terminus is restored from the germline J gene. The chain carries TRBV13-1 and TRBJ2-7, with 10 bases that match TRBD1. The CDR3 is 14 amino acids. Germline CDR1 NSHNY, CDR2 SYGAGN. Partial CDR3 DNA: TGTGCCAGCAGTGATGTGGGACAGGGGTAT. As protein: CASSDVGQGY. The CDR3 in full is CASSDVGQGYEQYF.